This TCR beta chain was identified during a study of human T cells and chemical hapten exposure. Findings and caveats of the study: Alopecia affecting every donor means their immune response may not match healthy people's.

TCRdb re-analysed the RACE reads in MiXCR, keeping a single row per CDR3 protein. Among fewer than 300,000 distinct CDR3 sequences listed, roughly 7.4% were seen once. This CDR3 is built from 17 residues. V shed 0 bases and J 2 bases; nucleotides not matched to a gene: 6. Germline lookup yields CDR1 SGHTA and CDR2 FQGNSA. Time point reported: pre-sensitization, week 0. This sample's treatment: therapeutic diphenylcyclopropenone sensitization with weekly scalp DPC. Points on this clonotype: Its antigen remains unknown.

The source was whole blood, collected in connection with sensitization to the hapten diphenylcyclopropenone (DPC). The receptor was isolated from a man between 18 and 35 years old with alopecia areata. Some clones in this sample may be carry-over from other donors' samples. The V call is TRBV7-2, the J call TRBJ1-3; 8 bases match TRBD1. Here the CDR3 DNA reads TGTGCCAGCAGCTTAGCTAGAACAGGGGGTGCTGGAAACACCATATATTTT. Residues: CASSLARTGGAGNTIYF.